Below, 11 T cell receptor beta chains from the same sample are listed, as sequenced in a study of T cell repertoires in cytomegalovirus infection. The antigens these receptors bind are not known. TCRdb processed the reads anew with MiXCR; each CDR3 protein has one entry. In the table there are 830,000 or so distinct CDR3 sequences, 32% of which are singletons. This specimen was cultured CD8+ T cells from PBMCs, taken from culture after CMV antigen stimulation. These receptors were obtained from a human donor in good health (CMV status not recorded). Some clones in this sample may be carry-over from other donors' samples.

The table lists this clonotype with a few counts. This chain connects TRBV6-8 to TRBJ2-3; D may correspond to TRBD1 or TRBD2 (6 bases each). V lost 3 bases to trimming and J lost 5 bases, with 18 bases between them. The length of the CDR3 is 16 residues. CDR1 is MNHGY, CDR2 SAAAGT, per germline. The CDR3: CASSYAEGGVIDTQYF. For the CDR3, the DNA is TGTGCCAGCAGTTATGCCGAGGGGGGCGTTATAGATACGCAGTATTTT.

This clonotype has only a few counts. The CDR3 DNA reads as TGTGCCAGCGCTGGAGCAGAAAAGGGCTATGGCTACACCTTC. Residues: CASAGAEKGYGYTF. The chain is built from TRBV28 and TRBJ1-2; D remains ambiguous. The germline V gene has CDR1 MDHEN and CDR2 SYDVKM. This CDR3 has 14 amino acids. Trimming took 8 bases from V and 4 from J, leaving 17 bases between them.

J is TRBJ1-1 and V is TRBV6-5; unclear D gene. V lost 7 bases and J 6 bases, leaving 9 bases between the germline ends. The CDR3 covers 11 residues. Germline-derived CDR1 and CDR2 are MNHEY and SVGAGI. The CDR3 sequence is CASIRGPEAFF. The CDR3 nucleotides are TGTGCCAGCATCCGGGGTCCTGAAGCTTTCTTT.

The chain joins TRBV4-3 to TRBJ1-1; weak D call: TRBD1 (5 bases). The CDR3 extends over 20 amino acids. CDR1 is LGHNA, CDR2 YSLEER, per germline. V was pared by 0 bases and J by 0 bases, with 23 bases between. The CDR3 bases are TGCGCCAGCAGCCAAGACGATTTGGGGGATGGAGTAATGATGAACACTGAAGCTTTCTTT. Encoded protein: CASSQDDLGDGVMMNTEAFF.

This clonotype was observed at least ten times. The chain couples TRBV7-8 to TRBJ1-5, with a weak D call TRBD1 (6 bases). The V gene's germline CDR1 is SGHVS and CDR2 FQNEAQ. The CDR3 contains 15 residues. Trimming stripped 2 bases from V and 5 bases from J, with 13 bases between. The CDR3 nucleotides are TGTGCCAGCAGCTTAAGGGTTGGACAGCATCAGCCCCAGCATTTT. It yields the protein CASSLRVGQHQPQHF.

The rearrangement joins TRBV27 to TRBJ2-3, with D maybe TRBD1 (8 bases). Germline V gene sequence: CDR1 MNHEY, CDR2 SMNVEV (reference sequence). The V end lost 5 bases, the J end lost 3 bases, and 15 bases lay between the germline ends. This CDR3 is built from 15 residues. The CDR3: CASSRTGRETDTQYF. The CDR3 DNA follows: TGTGCCAGCAGTAGGACAGGGAGGGAGACAGATACGCAGTATTTT.

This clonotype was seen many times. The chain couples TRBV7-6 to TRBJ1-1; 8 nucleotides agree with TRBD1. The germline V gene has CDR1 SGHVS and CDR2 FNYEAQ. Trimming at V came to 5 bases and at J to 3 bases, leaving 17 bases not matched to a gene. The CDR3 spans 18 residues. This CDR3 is CASSPLVLDRVFDTEAFF. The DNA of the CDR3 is TGTGCCAGCAGCCCCTTAGTATTGGACAGGGTGTTTGACACTGAAGCTTTCTTT.

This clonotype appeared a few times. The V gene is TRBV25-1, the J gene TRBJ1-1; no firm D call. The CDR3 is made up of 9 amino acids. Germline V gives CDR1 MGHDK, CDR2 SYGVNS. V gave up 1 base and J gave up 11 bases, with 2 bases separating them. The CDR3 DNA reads TGTGCCAGCAGTGAATGGGCTTTCTTT. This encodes CASSEWAFF.

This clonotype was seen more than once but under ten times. The CDR3 DNA is TGTGCCAGCAGTTACGGGGTATATGGGGGCTACACCTTC. Translated: CASSYGVYGGYTF. The V gene is TRBV6-5, the J gene TRBJ1-2, with D unresolved. Germline CDR1 is MNHEY and CDR2 is SVGAGI. This CDR3 spans 13 amino acids. Trimming shortened V by 2 bases and J by 8 bases, and 12 bases separated the two germline ends.

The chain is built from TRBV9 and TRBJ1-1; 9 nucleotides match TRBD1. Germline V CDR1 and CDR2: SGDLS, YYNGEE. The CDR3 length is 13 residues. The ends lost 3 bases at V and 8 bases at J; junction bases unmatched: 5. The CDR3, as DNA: TGTGCCAGCAGCGATGGACAGGGGAGGGAAGCTTTCTTT. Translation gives CASSDGQGREAFF.

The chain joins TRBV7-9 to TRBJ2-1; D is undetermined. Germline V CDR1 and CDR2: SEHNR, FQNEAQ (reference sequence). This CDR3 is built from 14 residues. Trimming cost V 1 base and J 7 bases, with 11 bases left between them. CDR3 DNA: TGTGCCAGCAGCTTAGAAGGGATAGAGAATGAGCAGTTCTTC. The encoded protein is CASSLEGIENEQFF.